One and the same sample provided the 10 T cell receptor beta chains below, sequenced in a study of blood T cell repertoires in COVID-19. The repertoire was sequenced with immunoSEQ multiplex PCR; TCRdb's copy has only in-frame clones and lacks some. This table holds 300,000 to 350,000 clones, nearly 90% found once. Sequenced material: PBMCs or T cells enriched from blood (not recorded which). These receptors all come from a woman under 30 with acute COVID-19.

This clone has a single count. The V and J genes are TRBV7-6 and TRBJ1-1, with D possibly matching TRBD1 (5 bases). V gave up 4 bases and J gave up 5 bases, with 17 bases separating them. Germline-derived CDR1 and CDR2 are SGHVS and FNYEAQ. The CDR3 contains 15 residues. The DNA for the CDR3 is TGTGCCAGCAGCTCCCTGAAGGGGCTGGGGACTGAAGCTTTCTTT. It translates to CASSSLKGLGTEAFF. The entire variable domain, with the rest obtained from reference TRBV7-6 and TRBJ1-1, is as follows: GAGVSQSPRYKVTKRGQDVALRCDPISGHVSLYWYRQALGQGPEFLTYFNYEAQQDKSGLPNDRFSAERPEGSISTLTIQRTEQRDSAMYRCASSSLKGLGTEAFFGQGTRLTVV.

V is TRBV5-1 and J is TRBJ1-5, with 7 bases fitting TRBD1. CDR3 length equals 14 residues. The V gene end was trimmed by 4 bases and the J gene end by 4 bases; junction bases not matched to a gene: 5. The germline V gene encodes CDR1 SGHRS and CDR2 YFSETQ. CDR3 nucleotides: TGCGCCAGCAGCACCGGGACAGAGAATCAGCCCCAGCATTTT. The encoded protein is CASSTGTENQPQHF.

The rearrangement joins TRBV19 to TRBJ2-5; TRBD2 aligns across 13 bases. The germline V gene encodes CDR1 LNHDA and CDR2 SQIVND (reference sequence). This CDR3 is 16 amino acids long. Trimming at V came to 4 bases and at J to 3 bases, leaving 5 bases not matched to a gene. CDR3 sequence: CASSTPGLAGKETQYF. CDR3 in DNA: TGTGCCAGTAGTACGCCGGGACTAGCGGGAAAAGAGACCCAGTACTTC.

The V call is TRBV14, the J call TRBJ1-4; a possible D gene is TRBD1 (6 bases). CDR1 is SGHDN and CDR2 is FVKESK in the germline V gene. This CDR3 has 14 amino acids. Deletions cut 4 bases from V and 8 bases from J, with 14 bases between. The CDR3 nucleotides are TGTGCCAGCAGCCCGCGGGGGGCCTCGGAAAAACTGTTTTTT. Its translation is CASSPRGASEKLFF.

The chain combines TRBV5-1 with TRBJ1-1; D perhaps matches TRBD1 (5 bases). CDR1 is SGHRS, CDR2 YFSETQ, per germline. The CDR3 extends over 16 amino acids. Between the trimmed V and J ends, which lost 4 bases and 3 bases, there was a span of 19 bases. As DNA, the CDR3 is TGCGCCAGCAGCAGGGCGGGGGACGGAGGGGACACTGAAGCTTTCTTT. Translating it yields CASSRAGDGGDTEAFF. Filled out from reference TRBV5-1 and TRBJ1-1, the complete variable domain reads KAGVTQTPRYLIKTRGQQVTLSCSPISGHRSVSWYQQTPGQGLQFLFEYFSETQRNKGNFPGRFSGRQFSNSRSEMNVSTLELGDSALYLCASSRAGDGGDTEAFFGQGTRLTVV.

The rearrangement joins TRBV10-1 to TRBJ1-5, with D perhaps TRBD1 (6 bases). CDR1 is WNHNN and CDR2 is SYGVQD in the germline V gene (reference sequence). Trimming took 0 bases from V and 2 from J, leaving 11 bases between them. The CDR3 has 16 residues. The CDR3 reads CASSESHRVGNQPQHF. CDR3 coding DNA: TGCGCCAGCAGTGAGTCGCACAGGGTCGGCAATCAGCCCCAGCATTTT.

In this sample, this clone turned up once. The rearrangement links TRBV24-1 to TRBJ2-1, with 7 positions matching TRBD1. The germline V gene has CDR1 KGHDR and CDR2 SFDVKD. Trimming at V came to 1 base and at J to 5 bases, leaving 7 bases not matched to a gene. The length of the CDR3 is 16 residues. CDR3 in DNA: TGTGCCACCAGTGATTTAAGCGAGGGGGCCGACAATGAGCAGTTCTTC. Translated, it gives CATSDLSEGADNEQFF.

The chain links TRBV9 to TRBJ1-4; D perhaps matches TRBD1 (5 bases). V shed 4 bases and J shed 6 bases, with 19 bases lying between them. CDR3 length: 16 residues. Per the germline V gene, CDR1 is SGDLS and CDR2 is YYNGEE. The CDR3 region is CASSPYSRAADEKLFF. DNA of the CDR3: TGTGCCAGCAGCCCTTATTCCAGGGCGGCGGATGAAAAACTGTTTTTT.

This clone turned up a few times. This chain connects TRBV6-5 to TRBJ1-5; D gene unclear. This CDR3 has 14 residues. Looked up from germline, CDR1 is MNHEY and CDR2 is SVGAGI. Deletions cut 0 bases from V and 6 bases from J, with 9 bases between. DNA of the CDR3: TGTGCCAGCAGTTACTCGAAATATAGTCAGCCCCAGCATTTT. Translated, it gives CASSYSKYSQPQHF.

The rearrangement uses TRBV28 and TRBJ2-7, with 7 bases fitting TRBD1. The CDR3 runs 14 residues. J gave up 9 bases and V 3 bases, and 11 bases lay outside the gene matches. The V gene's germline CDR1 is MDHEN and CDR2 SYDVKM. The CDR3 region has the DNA TGTGCCAGCAGTTTGGACAGGCTGGGGGTTCGGCAGTACTTC. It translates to CASSLDRLGVRQYF.